The clone carrying this TCR beta chain was found a few times. The antigen is undetermined. This entry comes from a study of beta chain features in type 1 diabetes. Isolated RNA was reverse transcribed in full, so expressed TCRB transcripts were sequenced. An average of about 3.5 million reads was obtained for naive, central memory and regulatory T cell samples. The method was immunoSEQ multiplex PCR; TCRdb's version includes in-frame clones alone and lacks a portion of them. This table holds 550,000 to 850,000 clones, around an eighth found once. V lost 7 bases and J 2 bases, leaving 14 bases between the germline ends. Germline V lookup: CDR1 SGHTA, CDR2 FQGNSA. This CDR3 spans 14 amino acids. Central memory, naive, regulatory and stem cell-like memory CD4+ cells were sorted by CD45RO/CCR7/CD25/CD127/CD95/CD27. Study-level results: Equally in patients and controls, PCR might preferentially amplify shorter templates. Shorter TCRB CDR3s, moderately but significantly so, marked every one of the four CD4+ subsets in Type 1 diabetes patients. Any HLA type influence on TCRB rearrangement was left unresolved here.

This rearrangement joins TRBV7-2 to TRBJ1-1; a possible D gene is TRBD1 (5 bases). The receptor was isolated from a man aged 18-30 years with type 1 diabetes. Sequenced: naive CD4+ T cells from blood. The CDR3 DNA follows: TGTGCCAGCACCCAGGGAGCGCAAAACACTGAAGCTTTCTTT. Amino acids: CASTQGAQNTEAFF.